This TCR beta chain was recorded in a study of metastatic and nonmetastatic thyroid tumors (dated by TCRdb to the early 2020s). Study-level background: Repertoires from peripheral blood and from tumor or nodule tissue samples of malignant and benign thyroid patients were compared. Points the paper makes about the study in general: In both blood and tumor samples, TCR beta diversity was reported to be significantly higher in malignant tumors than in benign nodules.

This clone was detected only a few times. Its specific antigen is unknown. No base-level quality is on record; no much larger clone is a single base apart. None of the patients had been given any treatment before thyroid surgery. Patient clinical samples collected from about 2011 to 2019 were retrospectively analysed using T-cell receptor beta sequencing. From the cysteine up to the phenylalanine, the CDR3 has a length of 15 residues. CDR3 DNA only is kept here, 45 bases in frame from base 1. CDR1 SGHDT and CDR2 YYEEEE are derived from the germline V gene. Ends trimmed: V by 2 bases, J by 5 bases; bases unmatched to a gene: 4. The library was generated by PCR. The listed sequencing device is Illumina HiSeq 4000. High-throughput sequencing was used to profile the TCR beta-chain CDR3 region of each patient. The study's own analysis went as follows. The researchers built a classifier to tell apart papillary thyroid cancer patients with distant metastasis, based on CDR3 differences among clinicopathological groups. To measure repertoire diversity the researchers used the Shannon index, while the Morisita-Horn index served to gauge how similar the tumor and blood repertoires were. The raw public reads went through TCRdb reprocessing: fastp at Q25, MiXCR clone calling, in-frame beta chains kept. TCRdb's processing, not the authors' own work, is the source of the V and J calls. The sample table holds under 45,000 clones, of which 15% to 20% were seen once. The top ten clones comprise roughly 13% of the sample.

The chain joins TRBV5-6 to TRBJ2-3; TRBD1 fits 11 bases in the junction. Input material: tumor tissue. The sequence was obtained from a female donor with papillary thyroid cancer or a benign thyroid nodule (not recorded which). Some clones in this sample may be carry-over from other donors' samples. The DNA is TGTGCCAGCAGCTTCCGGACAGGGGGCAGAGATACGCAGTATTTT. This sequence encodes CASSFRTGGRDTQYF.